These 12 T cell receptor beta chains share one sample of origin, sequenced in a study of blood T cells in healthy people across ages (dated by TCRdb to about 2015). The method was 5' RACE. The sequencer listed for this sample is Illumina HiSeq 2500. A second PCR of roughly 7 to 11 cycles was performed with a sample-barcoded 5' primer and a J-beta primer mix. The public reads were reprocessed in TCRdb via fastp at Q25 and MiXCR, keeping in-frame beta chains. Rows matching on CDR3 protein sequence are summarized as one entry with the most common DNA and genes. Counted in this sample were 700,000 to 950,000 distinct CDR3 sequences; 58% of them appeared once. The ten most abundant clones make up around 20% of the sample. The sample was blood. These receptors were obtained from a man under 40 in good health.

The J gene is TRBJ1-6, the V gene TRBV7-2; D not certain. The germline CDR1 and CDR2 sequences are SGHTA and FQGNSA. CDR3 size: 14 residues. Deletions cut 5 bases from V and 8 bases from J, with 13 bases between. CDR3 coding DNA: TGTGCCAGCAGCCCTAGAAGTCCCTATTCACCCCTCCACTTT. It encodes CASSPRSPYSPLHF.

The rearrangement uses TRBV2 and TRBJ2-3; D is unclear. CDR3 length equals 14 residues. V lost 0 bases to trimming and J lost 5 bases, with 9 bases between them. Per the germline V gene, CDR1 is SNHLY and CDR2 is FYNNEI. The CDR3: CASSEALPGDTQYF. The DNA for the CDR3 is TGTGCCAGCAGTGAAGCGCTTCCCGGAGATACGCAGTATTTT.

This chain links TRBV7-6 with TRBJ2-1; D might be TRBD2 (6 bases). CDR1 is SGHVS, CDR2 FNYEAQ, per germline. V was pared by 4 bases and J by 0 bases, with 13 bases between. This CDR3 comprises 16 residues. The CDR3 DNA follows: TGTGCCAGCAGCTCTGGGACTTCGAGCTCCTACAATGAGCAGTTCTTC. It yields the protein CASSSGTSSSYNEQFF.

J is TRBJ2-1 and V is TRBV14; D may be TRBD1 or TRBD2 (6 bases each). V was clipped by 5 bases and J by 10 bases, with 21 bases between them. This CDR3 is 15 amino acids long. Per the germline V gene, CDR1 is SGHDN and CDR2 is FVKESK. In DNA, the CDR3 is TGTGCCAGCAGCGAGGGGGGCAGCCGACTGGGGGAGCAGTTCTTC. It is translated as CASSEGGSRLGEQFF. The complete variable domain, with remaining parts taken from reference TRBV14 and TRBJ2-1, reads EAGVTQFPSHSVIEKGQTVTLRCDPISGHDNLYWYRRVMGKEIKFLLHFVKESKQDESGMPNNRFLAERTGGTYSTLKVQPAELEDSGVYFCASSEGGSRLGEQFFGPGTRLTVL.

The chain recombines TRBV7-9 with TRBJ2-3; D possibly corresponds to TRBD2 (5 bases). V was trimmed by 0 bases and J by 1 base, leaving 11 bases between them. The CDR3 loop spans 16 amino acids. CDR1 and CDR2 from the germline V gene are SEHNR and FQNEAQ (reference sequence). The CDR3 DNA is TGTGCCAGCAGCTTAGCGTATAACGGGGGCACAGATACGCAGTATTTT. This sequence encodes CASSLAYNGGTDTQYF.

This clonotype was detected many times. CDR3 in amino acids: CASRPRLAGGTDTQYF. Written as DNA, the CDR3 is TGTGCCAGCAGGCCTAGACTAGCGGGAGGTACAGATACGCAGTATTTT. The chain is built from TRBV12-3 or TRBV12-4 and TRBJ2-3; 13 nucleotides agree with TRBD2. Unmatched junction bases numbered 6, after V lost 6 bases and J lost 3 bases. This CDR3 is built from 16 residues.

The rearrangement joins TRBV30 to TRBJ2-4, with D perhaps TRBD1 (6 bases). The end of the DNA aligns better with TRBJ2-7, so the J call may be wrong. There are 13 residues in the CDR3. The germline gives CDR1 GTSNPN, CDR2 SVGIG (reference sequence). The CDR3 DNA is TGTGCCTGGGAACAGGGATTCTCCTACGAGCAGTACTTC. It translates to CAWEQGFSYEQYF.

This chain uses TRBV19 with TRBJ1-5; D remains unclear. Germline loops: CDR1 LNHDA, CDR2 SQIVND (reference sequence). CDR3 length: 15 residues. Deletions cut 3 bases from V and 4 bases from J, with 13 bases between. The CDR3 loop is CASSMEGRENQPQHF. In DNA form, the CDR3 reads TGTGCCAGTAGTATGGAGGGAAGAGAGAATCAGCCCCAGCATTTT.

This clonotype was seen only once. J is TRBJ2-7 and V is TRBV6-2 or TRBV6-3, with 8 bases aligning to TRBD1. The length of the CDR3 is 16 residues. Germline V gene data show CDR1 as MNHEY and CDR2 as SVGEGT. The junction had 11 bases not matched to a gene; V was cut back by 2 bases and J by 5 bases. CDR3: CASSYLTGQGSDEQYF. In nucleotides, the CDR3 is TGTGCCAGCAGTTACCTGACCGGACAGGGTAGCGACGAGCAGTACTTC.

A few counts support this clonotype. The rearrangement uses TRBV12-3 or TRBV12-4 and TRBJ2-7; D is possibly TRBD1 (6 bases). V lost 4 bases to trimming and J lost 5 bases, with 18 bases between them. This CDR3 is built from 15 residues. CDR3 amino acids: CASSSLLTGFNEQYF. The CDR3 nucleotides are TGTGCCAGCAGTTCCCTACTTACAGGGTTTAACGAGCAGTACTTC.

The chain joins TRBV9 to TRBJ2-3, with TRBD2 matching 8 bases. V lost 0 bases and J lost 2; bases outside the gene matches: 2. Germline values: CDR1 SGDLS, CDR2 YYNGEE. The CDR3 covers 15 residues. CDR3 region: CASSVAGGITDTQYF. CDR3 sequence (DNA): TGTGCCAGCAGCGTAGCGGGGGGGATCACAGATACGCAGTATTTT.

Points on this clonotype: At one end the junction does not follow the germline gene, possibly because of a read error. J is TRBJ2-5 and V is TRBV3-1; no definite D call. The CDR3 consists of 14 residues. Germline-derived CDR1 and CDR2 are LGHDT and YNNKEL (reference sequence). CDR3 in amino acids: CAGSHLSMQETQYF. In DNA form, the CDR3 reads TGTGCCGGCAGCCACCTATCGATGCAAGAGACCCAGTACTTC.